Listed below are T cell receptor beta chains from one sample, sequenced in a study of a mutant IDH1 vaccine in newly diagnosed glioma. Clones were sequenced by immunoSEQ multiplex PCR, and TCRdb holds only the in-frame ones, with some missing. The table has about 15,000 clones, 85% to 90% seen once. The source material was PBMCs, sampled from a glioma patient treated with radiotherapy, temozolomide or both. Every receptor here comes from a woman in her forties with glioma. Some clones in this sample may be carry-over from other donors' samples. Each CDR3 is given with its conserved first and last residue. The D gene is left open where the match is weak. For some rows the clone size is stated as once, few or many, or as a class when expanded; others skip it.

CDR3aa	CDR3nt	v_gene	d_gene	len	j_gene	abundance
CASSTGTLSGNTIYF	TGTGCCAGCAGCACAGGGACCCTCTCTGGAAACACCATATATTTT	TRBV6-1	-	15	TRBJ1-3	-
CASSLTASNYGYTF	TGTGCCAGCAGCTTAACAGCCTCTAACTATGGCTACACCTTC	TRBV7-9	-	14	TRBJ1-2	-
CASSFSGVAKNIQYF	TGTGCCAGCAGCTTTTCCGGGGTAGCCAAAAACATTCAGTACTTC	TRBV13	-	15	TRBJ2-4	once
CASSLVGTINEQFF	TGTGCCAGCAGCTTAGTGGGGACTATCAATGAGCAGTTCTTC	TRBV7-9	TRBD2	14	TRBJ2-1	-
CASSSGSNQPQHF	TGTGCCAGCAGTTCGGGGTCAAATCAGCCCCAGCATTTT	TRBV28	-	13	TRBJ1-5	large
CSVRYRGLAGKADYEQYF	TGCAGCGTGAGATACAGGGGACTAGCGGGAAAAGCAGACTACGAGCAGTACTTC	TRBV29-1	TRBD2	18	TRBJ2-7	-
CASRGAGRNEQFF	TGTGCCAGCAGGGGAGCGGGACGGAATGAGCAGTTCTTC	TRBV28	TRBD2	13	TRBJ2-1	-
CASSPPRGQGAGGYTF	TGTGCCAGCAGCCCCCCCCGGGGACAGGGGGCAGGAGGCTACACCTTC	TRBV11-2	TRBD1	16	TRBJ1-2	-
CASSLLGHRNEKLFF	TGTGCCAGCAGCCTCCTGGGACACCGGAATGAAAAACTGTTTTTT	TRBV11-2	-	15	TRBJ1-4	-
CASSALGQGSTDTQYF	TGTGCCAGCAGCGCCCTCGGACAGGGTAGCACAGATACGCAGTATTTT	TRBV5-6	TRBD1	16	TRBJ2-3	-
CASSEAGFTVYGYTF	TGTGCCAGCAGTGAAGCAGGGTTTACGGTCTATGGCTACACCTTC	TRBV2	-	15	TRBJ1-2	once
CASSLGQGYGYTF	TGTGCCAGCAGTTTGGGGCAGGGCTATGGCTACACCTTC	TRBV28	-	13	TRBJ1-2	-
CASSGQGKSGYTF	TGTGCCAGCAGTGGGCAGGGGAAGAGTGGCTACACCTTC	TRBV6-1	-	13	TRBJ1-2	-
CASSLGVGLAGGGDTQYF	TGTGCCAGTAGTCTTGGTGTGGGACTAGCGGGAGGAGGAGATACGCAGTATTTT	TRBV19	TRBD2	18	TRBJ2-3	once
CASSRGQAGTEAFF	TGCGCCAGCAGCAGGGGACAGGCCGGTACTGAAGCTTTCTTT	TRBV5-1	TRBD1	14	TRBJ1-1	few
CASSLELGQATGNTIYF	TGCGCCAGCAGCTTGGAACTTGGACAGGCAACCGGAAACACCATATATTTT	TRBV5-1	TRBD1	17	TRBJ1-3	-
CAWSVTGAANEKLFF	TGTGCCTGGAGTGTGACGGGCGCGGCTAATGAAAAACTGTTTTTT	TRBV30	-	15	TRBJ1-4	-
CASTPRLTALNTEAFF	TGTGCCAGCACTCCCCGACTAACAGCCCTGAATACTGAAGCTTTCTTT	TRBV27	-	16	TRBJ1-1	-
CASIGGASQETQYF	TGTGCCAGCATAGGGGGGGCCTCCCAAGAGACCCAGTACTTC	TRBV25-1	-	14	TRBJ2-5	-
CASSLEGRLSGANVLTF	TGTGCCAGCAGCTTAGAGGGTAGACTCTCTGGGGCCAACGTCCTGACTTTC	TRBV11-1	-	17	TRBJ2-6	-
CASSYGLLLKNTEAFF	TGTGCCAGTAGTTATGGACTCTTGCTGAAGAACACTGAAGCTTTCTTT	TRBV19	-	16	TRBJ1-1	-
CASSVDSRPNTEAFF	TGTGCCAGTAGTGTCGACAGTAGACCGAACACTGAAGCTTTCTTT	TRBV19	-	15	TRBJ1-1	-
CATGDRYPRNTIYF	TGTGCCACCGGGGACAGGTACCCCCGAAACACCATATATTTT	TRBV6-5	TRBD1	14	TRBJ1-3	-
CASSRDLEQFF	TGTGCCAGCAGCAGAGACCTCGAGCAGTTCTTC	TRBV9	-	11	TRBJ2-1	-
CASSLALAGASNQPQHF	TGTGCCAGCAGCTTAGCGCTGGCAGGGGCGAGCAATCAGCCCCAGCATTTT	TRBV7-2	-	17	TRBJ1-5	-
CASSLGGFSAYEQYF	TGTGCCAGCAGCTTAGGGGGGTTTTCGGCCTACGAGCAGTACTTC	TRBV11-1	-	15	TRBJ2-7	-
CASSYGNRVSEQYF	TGTGCCAGCAGCTACGGGAACAGGGTCTCCGAGCAGTACTTC	TRBV7-9	-	14	TRBJ2-7	-
CASSGSGGPYEQYF	TGTGCCAGCAGTGGTAGCGGGGGACCCTACGAGCAGTACTTC	TRBV6-1	TRBD2	14	TRBJ2-7	-
CASSLGQGASYEQYF	TGTGCCAGCAGTTTAGGACAGGGGGCCTCCTACGAGCAGTACTTC	TRBV28	TRBD1	15	TRBJ2-7	-
CAISPSNTQYF	TGTGCCATCAGTCCTTCGAATACGCAGTATTTT	TRBV10-3	-	11	TRBJ2-3	once
CASSYSYAGGSYEQYF	TGTGCCAGCAGTTACTCGTACGCGGGGGGCTCCTACGAGCAGTACTTC	TRBV6-5	TRBD2	16	TRBJ2-7	-
CASSLDRRMNTEAFF	TGTGCCAGCAGCCTCGACAGGCGTATGAACACTGAAGCTTTCTTT	TRBV5-4	-	15	TRBJ1-1	-
CASSEDHHADTQYF	TGCGCCAGCAGTGAAGACCACCACGCCGATACGCAGTATTTT	TRBV10-1	-	14	TRBJ2-3	-
CASRQAGLAESTDTQYF	TGTGCCAGCAGACAAGCTGGACTAGCGGAAAGCACAGATACGCAGTATTTT	TRBV2	TRBD2	17	TRBJ2-3	-
CSVAASPYEQYF	TGCAGCGTTGCGGCCAGTCCCTACGAGCAGTACTTC	TRBV29-1	-	12	TRBJ2-7	-